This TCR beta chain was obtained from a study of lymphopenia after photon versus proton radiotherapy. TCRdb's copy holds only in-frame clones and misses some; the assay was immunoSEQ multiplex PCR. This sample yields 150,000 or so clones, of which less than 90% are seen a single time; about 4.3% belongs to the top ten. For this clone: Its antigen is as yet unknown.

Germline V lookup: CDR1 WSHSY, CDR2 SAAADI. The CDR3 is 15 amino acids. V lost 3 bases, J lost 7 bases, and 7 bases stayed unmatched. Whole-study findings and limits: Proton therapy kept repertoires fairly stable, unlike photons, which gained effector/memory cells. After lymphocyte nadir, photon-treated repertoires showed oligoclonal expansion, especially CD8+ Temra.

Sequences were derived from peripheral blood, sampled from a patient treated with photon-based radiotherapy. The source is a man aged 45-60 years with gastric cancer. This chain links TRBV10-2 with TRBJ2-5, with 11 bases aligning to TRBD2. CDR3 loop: CASSESGLAGGTQYF. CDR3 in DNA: TGCGCCAGCAGTGAAAGCGGCCTAGCGGGAGGGACCCAGTACTTC.